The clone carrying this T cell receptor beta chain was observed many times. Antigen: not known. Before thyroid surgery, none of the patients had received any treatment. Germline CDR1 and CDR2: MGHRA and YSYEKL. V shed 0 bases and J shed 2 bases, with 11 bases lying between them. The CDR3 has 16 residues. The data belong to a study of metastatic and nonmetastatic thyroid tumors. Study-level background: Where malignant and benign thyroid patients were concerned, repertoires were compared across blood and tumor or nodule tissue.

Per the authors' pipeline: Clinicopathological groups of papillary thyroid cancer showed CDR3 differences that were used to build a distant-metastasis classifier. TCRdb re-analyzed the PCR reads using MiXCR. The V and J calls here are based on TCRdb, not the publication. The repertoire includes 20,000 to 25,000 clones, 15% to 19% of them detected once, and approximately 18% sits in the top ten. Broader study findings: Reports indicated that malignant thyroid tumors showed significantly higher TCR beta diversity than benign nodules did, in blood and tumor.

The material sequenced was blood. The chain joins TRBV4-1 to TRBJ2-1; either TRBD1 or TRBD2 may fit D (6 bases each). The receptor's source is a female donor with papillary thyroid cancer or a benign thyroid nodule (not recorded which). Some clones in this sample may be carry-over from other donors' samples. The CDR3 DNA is TGCGCCAGCAGCCAAGAGGAGGGACAAGCCTACAATGAGCAGTTCTTC. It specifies CASSQEEGQAYNEQFF.